What follows are 15 T cell receptor beta chains derived from one specimen sequenced in a study of T-cell memory formation after mild COVID-19. Using its own MiXCR run on the 5' RACE reads, TCRdb lists one record per CDR3 protein. The repertoire includes about 560,000 distinct CDR3 sequences, more than 15% of them detected once, and 12% sits in the top ten. Sequencing used PBMCs or a T cell subset sorted from them (not recorded which). These receptors all stem from an adult woman who had mild COVID-19 (a few samples of this study predate the infection). Cell type and time point are not known.

The sample holds a few counts of this clonotype. The chain carries TRBV24-1 and TRBJ2-2; perhaps TRBD1 as D (5 bases). The CDR3 extends over 15 amino acids. The V end was cut by 2 bases, the J end by 4 bases, with 10 bases between. The germline V gene has CDR1 KGHDR and CDR2 SFDVKD. The CDR3 protein is CATSDYQGFTGELFF. The CDR3 bases are TGTGCCACCAGTGATTACCAGGGTTTCACCGGGGAGCTGTTTTTT.

This clonotype was seen a handful of times. V and J are TRBV27 and TRBJ2-2; the match to TRBD2 covers 8 bases. This CDR3 comprises 16 residues. The germline gives CDR1 MNHEY, CDR2 SMNVEV (reference sequence). V lost 6 bases to trimming and J lost 4 bases; unmatched junction nucleotides: 10. CDR3 coding DNA: TGTGCCAGCAGGGGGTCGGGACTAGTCATCACCGGGGAGCTGTTTTTT. It translates to CASRGSGLVITGELFF.

This clonotype has a handful of counts. The chain couples TRBV7-9 to TRBJ1-2; TRBD1 matches at 8 bases. The germline V gene has CDR1 SEHNR and CDR2 FQNEAQ (reference sequence). J was trimmed by 6 bases and V by 0 bases; bases with no gene match: 6. CDR3 size: 15 residues. The CDR3 nucleotides are TGTGCCAGCAGCTTAGCGGGCAGGGGGCGTAATGGCTACACCTTC. It translates to CASSLAGRGRNGYTF.

In this sample, this clonotype turned up a few times. In DNA form, the CDR3 reads TGTGCCAGCAGTTTTGGTCCGGCGGGGCAGGCCTACGAGCAGTACTTC. Amino acids: CASSFGPAGQAYEQYF. This sequence joins TRBV7-8 and TRBJ2-7; the D gene is possibly TRBD2 (6 bases). V was shortened by 6 bases and J by 2 bases, with 20 bases between the two germline ends. Germline CDR1 SGHVS, CDR2 FQNEAQ. This CDR3 has 16 amino acids.

The table lists this clonotype with a few counts. The chain employs TRBV6-5 and TRBJ2-3, with no clear D. This CDR3 region has 12 residues. With 6 bases removed from V and 8 bases from J, the gap between germline ends came to 12 bases. Germline V gene lookup returns CDR1 MNHEY and CDR2 SVGAGI. CDR3 sequence reads: CASSGRRGTQYF. CDR3 in DNA: TGTGCCAGCAGCGGCCGCCGTGGTACGCAGTATTTT.

The chain is built from TRBV6-1 and TRBJ2-1; the match to TRBD2 covers 8 bases. The germline V gene has CDR1 MNHNS and CDR2 SASEGT. There are 16 residues in the CDR3. The V gene end was trimmed by 4 bases and the J gene end by 4 bases; junction bases not matched to a gene: 9. For the CDR3, the DNA is TGTGCCAGCAGTGTCATCTCGGGAGGGCCGTACAATGAGCAGTTCTTC. Translated: CASSVISGGPYNEQFF.

As to this clonotype: The junction and the germline gene differ at one end; a read error may be behind it. V gene TRBV7-7 combines with J gene TRBJ2-1; the D is unclear. The CDR3 extends over 13 amino acids. The germline gives CDR1 SSHAT, CDR2 FNYEAQ (reference sequence). Here the CDR3 reads CASSLEDAGEQFF. CDR3 bases: TGTGCTAGCAGCTTAGAAGACGCCGGTGAGCAGTTCTTC.

This clonotype came up a few times. The chain recombines TRBV29-1 with TRBJ2-5; 9 nucleotides line up with TRBD1. Germline V gene sequence: CDR1 SQVTM, CDR2 ANQGSEA. The CDR3 extends over 17 amino acids. V was clipped by 0 bases and J by 5 bases; unmatched bases: 13. Here the CDR3 reads CSVEDSVRGTGSETQYF. In DNA form, the CDR3 reads TGCAGCGTTGAAGACTCTGTTCGGGGGACAGGGAGTGAGACCCAGTACTTC.

This clonotype was seen a handful of times. V is TRBV20-1 and J is TRBJ2-1; TRBD2 aligns across 11 bases. Germline V gene sequence: CDR1 DFQATT, CDR2 SNEGSKA (reference sequence). The CDR3 contains 16 residues. Trimming cost V 0 bases and J 6 bases; bases outside gene matches: 7. The CDR3 region is CSARDHRLAGTNEQFF. The CDR3 DNA reads TGCAGTGCTAGAGATCACCGACTAGCGGGGACCAATGAGCAGTTCTTC.

The chain links TRBV2 to TRBJ2-7; 7 bases map to TRBD1. Germline CDR1 SNHLY, CDR2 FYNNEI. V shed 3 bases and J 3 bases; nucleotides not matched to a gene: 5. The CDR3 is made up of 14 amino acids. CDR3 nucleotides: TGTGCCAGCAGTGAGAATAGGGGGCTCTACGAGCAGTACTTC. Translated: CASSENRGLYEQYF.

This clonotype was detected a few times. The chain links TRBV12-3 or TRBV12-4 to TRBJ2-2, with a tentative D call TRBD1 (5 bases). There are 18 residues in the CDR3. Trimming left V 3 bases short and J 5 bases short, with 22 bases between. The CDR3: CASSLGSRAGWMTGELFF. CDR3 DNA: TGTGCCAGCAGTTTGGGTTCAAGGGCAGGGTGGATGACCGGGGAGCTGTTTTTT.

This chain joins TRBV19 and TRBJ2-7, with 12 bases aligning to TRBD2. CDR1 is LNHDA, CDR2 SQIVND, per germline (reference sequence). With V trimmed by 4 bases and J by 7 bases, 8 bases remained unmatched. This CDR3 has 15 residues. CDR3 residues: CASSRKTSGSMEQYF. In DNA form, the CDR3 reads TGTGCCAGTAGTAGGAAGACTAGCGGGAGTATGGAGCAGTACTTC.

The genes are TRBV27 and TRBJ1-2; D possibly corresponds to TRBD1 (5 bases). This CDR3 comprises 15 residues. Per germline, CDR1 MNHEY and CDR2 SMNVEV (reference sequence). V lost 4 bases and J 8 bases, leaving 20 bases between the germline ends. The DNA of the CDR3 is TGTGCCAGCAGTTCACCGGGACCTCCCCCCGGGGGCTACACCTTC. Residues: CASSSPGPPPGGYTF.

The chain carries TRBV9 and TRBJ1-4; tentatively, D is TRBD1 (5 bases). CDR3 length: 15 residues. V was cut by 3 bases and J by 7 bases, with 16 bases left in between. Germline lookup yields CDR1 SGDLS and CDR2 YYNGEE. The CDR3 protein is CASSASRGRGEKLFF. The CDR3 coding sequence is TGTGCCAGCAGCGCCAGCCGGGGGAGAGGTGAAAAACTGTTTTTT.

This chain uses TRBV15 with TRBJ2-5; D unclear. Per germline, CDR1 LNHNV and CDR2 YYDKDF (reference sequence). CDR3 length equals 13 residues. V shed 0 bases and J shed 2 bases, with 4 bases lying between them. CDR3 bases: TGTGCCACCAGCAGAGATTGGCAAGAGACCCAGTACTTC. It yields the protein CATSRDWQETQYF.